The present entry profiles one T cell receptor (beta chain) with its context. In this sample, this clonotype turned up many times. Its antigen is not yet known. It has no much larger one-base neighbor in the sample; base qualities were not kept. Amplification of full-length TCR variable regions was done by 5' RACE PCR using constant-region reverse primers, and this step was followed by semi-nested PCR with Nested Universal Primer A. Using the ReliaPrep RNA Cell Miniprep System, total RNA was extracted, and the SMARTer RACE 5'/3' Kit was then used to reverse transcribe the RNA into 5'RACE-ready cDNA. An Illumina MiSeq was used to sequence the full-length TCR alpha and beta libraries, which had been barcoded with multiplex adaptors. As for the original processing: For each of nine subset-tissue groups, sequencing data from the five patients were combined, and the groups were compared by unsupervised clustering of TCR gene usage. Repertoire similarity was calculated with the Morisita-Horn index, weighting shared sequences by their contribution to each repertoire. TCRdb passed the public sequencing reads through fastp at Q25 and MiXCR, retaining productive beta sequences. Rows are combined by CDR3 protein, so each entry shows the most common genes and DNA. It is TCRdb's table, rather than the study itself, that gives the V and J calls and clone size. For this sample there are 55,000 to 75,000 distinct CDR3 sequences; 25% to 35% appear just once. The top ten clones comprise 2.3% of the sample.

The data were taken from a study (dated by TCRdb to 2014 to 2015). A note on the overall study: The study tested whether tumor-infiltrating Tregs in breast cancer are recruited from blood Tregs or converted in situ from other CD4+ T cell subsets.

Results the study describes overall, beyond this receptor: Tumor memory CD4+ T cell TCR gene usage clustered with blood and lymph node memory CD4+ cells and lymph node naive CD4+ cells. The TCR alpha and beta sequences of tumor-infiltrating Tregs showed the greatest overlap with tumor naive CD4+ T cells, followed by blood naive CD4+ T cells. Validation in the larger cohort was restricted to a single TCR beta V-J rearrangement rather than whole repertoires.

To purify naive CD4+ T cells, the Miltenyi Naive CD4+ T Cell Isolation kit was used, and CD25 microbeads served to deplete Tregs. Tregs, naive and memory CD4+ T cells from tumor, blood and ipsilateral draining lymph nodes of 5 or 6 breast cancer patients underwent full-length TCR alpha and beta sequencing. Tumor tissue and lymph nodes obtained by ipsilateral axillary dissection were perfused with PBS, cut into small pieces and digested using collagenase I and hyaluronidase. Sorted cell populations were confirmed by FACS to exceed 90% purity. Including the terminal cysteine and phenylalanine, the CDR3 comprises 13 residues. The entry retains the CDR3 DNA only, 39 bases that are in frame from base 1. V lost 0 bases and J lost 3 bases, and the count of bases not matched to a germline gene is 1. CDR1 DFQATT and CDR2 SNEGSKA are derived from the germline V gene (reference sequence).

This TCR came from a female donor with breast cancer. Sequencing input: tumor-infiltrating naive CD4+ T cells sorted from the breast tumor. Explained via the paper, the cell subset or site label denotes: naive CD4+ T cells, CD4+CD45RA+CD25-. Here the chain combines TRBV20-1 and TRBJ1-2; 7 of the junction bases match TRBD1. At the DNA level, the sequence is TGCAGTGCTAGAGACGGGACAGACTATGGCTACACCTTC. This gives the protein CSARDGTDYGYTF.